The TCR beta chain under discussion was sequenced for a study of blood T cell repertoires in COVID-19. Overall study context: Spain, Italy and the United States supplied samples that represented acute and convalescent COVID-19. T cells, B-cell-depleted T cells, or PBMCs provided the cDNA or gDNA that served as material.

The V gene lost 7 bases and the J gene lost 7 bases, with 10 bases spanning the gap. The CDR3 contains 11 residues. Germline loops: CDR1 MDHEN, CDR2 SYDVKM. Libraries were prepared by immunoSEQ multiplex PCR; TCRdb keeps only in-frame clonotypes and omits some of them. The sample carries about 200,000 clones, 85% recorded once. The receptor's source is a woman aged 80 or older with acute or convalescent COVID-19. Sequenced input: peripheral blood. The chain uses TRBV28 and TRBJ1-1; D unclear. The CDR3 DNA is TGTGCCAGCAAAGAGGGATTTGAAGCTTTCTTT. Amino acids: CASKEGFEAFF.